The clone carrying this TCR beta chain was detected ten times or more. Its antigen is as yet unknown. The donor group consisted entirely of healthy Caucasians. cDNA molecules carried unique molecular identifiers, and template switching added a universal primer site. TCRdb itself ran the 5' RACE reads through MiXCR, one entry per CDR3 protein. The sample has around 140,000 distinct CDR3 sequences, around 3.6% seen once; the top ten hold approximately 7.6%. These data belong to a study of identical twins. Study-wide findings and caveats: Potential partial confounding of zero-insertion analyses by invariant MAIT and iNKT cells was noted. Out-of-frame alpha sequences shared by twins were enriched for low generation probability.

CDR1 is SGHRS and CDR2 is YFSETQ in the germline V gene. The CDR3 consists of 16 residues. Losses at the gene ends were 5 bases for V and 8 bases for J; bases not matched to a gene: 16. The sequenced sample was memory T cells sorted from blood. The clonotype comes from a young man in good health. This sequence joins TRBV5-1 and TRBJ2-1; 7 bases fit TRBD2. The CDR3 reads CASSPDGGFSGDEQFF. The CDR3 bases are TGCGCCAGCAGTCCAGACGGGGGGTTCTCAGGCGATGAGCAGTTCTTC.